A single sample is the source of the 21 T cell receptor beta chains below, sequenced in a study of CD8+ T cells in alopecia areata. Treatment described: oral pan-JAK inhibitor, 5-10 mg twice daily. Sequencing used cDNA as its template, made by extracting RNA and reverse transcribing it. Clones were read by immunoSEQ multiplex PCR, and TCRdb kept only the in-frame ones, dropping some. This table holds 200,000 or so clones, about three fifths found once. The material sequenced was CD4+ T cells sorted from blood, taken at week 24, from a patient treated with tofacitinib. These receptors came from a human donor with alopecia areata.

The rearrangement joins TRBV18 to TRBJ2-2, with D unresolved. Trimming stripped 2 bases from V and 0 bases from J, with 4 bases between. CDR1 is KGHSH, CDR2 LQKENI, per germline. There are 14 residues in the CDR3. CDR3 sequence (DNA): TGTGCCAGCTCACCAGGGGCGAACACCGGGGAGCTGTTTTTT. Its protein is CASSPGANTGELFF.

V gene TRBV7-9 combines with J gene TRBJ2-3; D unclear. The ends were cut back, 2 bases at V and 6 bases at J, with 12 bases in the middle. The germline gives CDR1 SEHNR, CDR2 FQNEAQ (reference sequence). The length of the CDR3 is 14 residues. CDR3 loop: CASSLFVSGDTQYF. DNA for the CDR3: TGTGCCAGCAGCTTATTCGTTTCGGGTGATACGCAGTATTTT.

The V call is TRBV7-8, the J call TRBJ2-7; 8 nucleotides line up with TRBD2. The CDR3 consists of 13 residues. The junction had 7 bases not matched to a gene; V was cut back by 5 bases and J by 7 bases. The germline CDR1 and CDR2 sequences are SGHVS and FQNEAQ. The CDR3 DNA is TGTGCCAGCAGCCCTTCGGGGGGGCGGGAGCAGTACTTC. Residues: CASSPSGGREQYF.

This clone has more than one count but fewer than ten. The chain recombines TRBV9 with TRBJ2-5; 7 nucleotides line up with TRBD1. The V and J ends lost 2 bases and 7 bases, in that order; junction bases with no gene match: 5. Germline CDR1 and CDR2: SGDLS and YYNGEE. The CDR3 is 13 residues long. CDR3 nucleotides: TGTGCCAGCAGCGTTACAGGGGAAGGGACCCAGTACTTC. It is translated as CASSVTGEGTQYF.

The chain uses TRBV27 and TRBJ1-5, with D unclear. Germline CDR1 is MNHEY and CDR2 is SMNVEV (reference sequence). V was shortened by 5 bases and J by 8 bases, with 16 bases between the two germline ends. This CDR3 contains 14 residues. The CDR3 region has the DNA TGTGCCAGCAGTATCTACCCCGATCAAAAGCCCCAGCATTTT. It codes for CASSIYPDQKPQHF.

The chain combines TRBV4-1 with TRBJ2-2; D might be TRBD1 (6 bases). Per germline, CDR1 MGHRA and CDR2 YSYEKL. This CDR3 has 14 amino acids. Trimming removed 5 bases at V and 4 bases at J, with 11 bases between. The CDR3 DNA reads as TGCGCCAGCAGCGCACAGGGCCCCACCGGGGAGCTGTTTTTT. Its translation is CASSAQGPTGELFF.

The chain couples TRBV7-3 to TRBJ2-5, with a weak D call TRBD1 (5 bases). V was cut by 5 bases and J by 1 base, with 8 bases left in between. Germline loops: CDR1 SGHTA, CDR2 FQGTGA. The CDR3 extends over 13 amino acids. For the CDR3, the DNA is TGTGCCAGCAGCCAAGGGGCCCAAGAGACCCAGTACTTC. Protein product: CASSQGAQETQYF.

V usage is TRBV21-1 and J usage is TRBJ2-3; the D call of TRBD2 is as the table states it, not checked on the DNA. TRBV21-1 is a pseudogene. The CDR3 consists of 16 residues. CDR3 sequence reads: CASSKARGALTDTQYF. In nucleotides, the CDR3 is TGTGCCAGCAGCAAAGCGCGGGGGGCATTAACAGATACGCAGTATTTT.

In this sample, this clone turned up a few times. The V call is TRBV2, the J call TRBJ2-1; 10 bases are a match to TRBD2. Per the germline V gene, CDR1 is SNHLY and CDR2 is FYNNEI. The ends lost 7 bases at V and 10 bases at J; junction bases unmatched: 7. There are 13 residues in the CDR3. This chain's CDR3 is CASKAGGLEEQFF. The CDR3 nucleotides read TGTGCCAGCAAAGCGGGGGGGCTAGAAGAGCAGTTCTTC.

This clone has more than one count but fewer than ten. The chain has TRBV19 and TRBJ1-3, with a tentative D call TRBD1 (5 bases). Trimming stripped 5 bases from V and 4 bases from J, with 18 bases between. This CDR3 contains 16 residues. Germline CDR1 and CDR2: LNHDA and SQIVND (reference sequence). DNA for the CDR3: TGTGCCAGTAGTGCTCATCCAGGGTACGCCGGAAACACCATATATTTT. Translating it yields CASSAHPGYAGNTIYF.

The rearrangement links TRBV25-1 to TRBJ2-7, with TRBD1 matching over 8 bases. CDR3 length: 13 residues. The V segment lost 8 bases and the J segment 0 bases; nucleotides outside the gene matches: 3. Germline CDR1 and CDR2: MGHDK and SYGVNS. CDR3 residues: CASCRGPSYEQYF. The CDR3 nucleotides read TGTGCCAGCTGCAGGGGGCCCTCCTACGAGCAGTACTTC.

The CDR3 protein is CASSTTGTSGANEQFF. Here the CDR3 DNA reads TGTGCCAGTAGTACCACCGGGACTAGCGGAGCAAATGAGCAGTTCTTC. V usage is TRBV19 and J usage is TRBJ2-1; 11 bases are a match to TRBD2. This CDR3 is 16 amino acids long. The germline CDR1 and CDR2 sequences are LNHDA and SQIVND (reference sequence). Trimming took 4 bases from V and 7 from J; bases not matched to a gene: 9. The complete variable domain, with remaining parts taken from reference TRBV19 and TRBJ2-1, reads DGGITQSPKYLFRKEGQNVTLSCEQNLNHDAMYWYRQDPGQGLRLIYYSQIVNDFQKGDIAEGYSVSREKKESFPLTVTSAQKNPTAFYLCASSTTGTSGANEQFFGPGTRLTVL.

The rearrangement uses TRBV5-1 and TRBJ1-4; D gene ambiguous. CDR3 length: 11 residues. Trimming took off 1 base at V and 8 bases at J, with 3 bases between the two ends. CDR1 is SGHRS and CDR2 is YFSETQ in the germline V gene. CDR3 loop: CASSLWEKLFF. The CDR3 DNA sequence: TGCGCCAGCAGCTTGTGGGAAAAACTGTTTTTT.

This clone was counted a single time. This chain links TRBV9 with TRBJ2-5, with 7 bases lining up with TRBD2. CDR1 and CDR2 from the germline V gene are SGDLS and YYNGEE. J lost 6 bases, V lost 0 bases, and 8 bases had no gene match. The CDR3 covers 15 residues. This CDR3 reads CASSVATGGIKTQYF. The CDR3 DNA follows: TGTGCCAGCAGCGTAGCTACGGGAGGCATCAAGACCCAGTACTTC.

This clone was observed a few times. V usage is TRBV4-3 and J usage is TRBJ2-7; 7 nucleotides agree with TRBD2. J gave up 6 bases and V 1 base, and 6 bases lay outside the gene matches. The V gene's germline CDR1 is LGHNA and CDR2 YSLEER. This CDR3 comprises 14 residues. In nucleotides, the CDR3 is TGCGCCAGCAGCCAAGTAGTGGGGAGGGGCGAGCAGTACTTC. This encodes CASSQVVGRGEQYF.

The rearrangement links TRBV25-1 to TRBJ1-1; 8 positions match TRBD1. The length of the CDR3 is 17 residues. After removal of 7 bases from V and 4 bases from J, the junction contained 17 bases not matched to a gene. Germline lookup yields CDR1 MGHDK and CDR2 SYGVNS. The CDR3 nucleotides read TGTGCCAGCACCCCAAGGTGGGCAGGGGGCTGGGGCACTGAAGCTTTCTTT. It is translated as CASTPRWAGGWGTEAFF.

The chain is built from TRBV2 and TRBJ1-2; the D is unclear. The CDR3 has 15 residues. CDR1 is SNHLY and CDR2 is FYNNEI in the germline V gene. The V end was cut by 4 bases, the J end by 4 bases, with 16 bases between. CDR3 coding DNA: TGTGCCAGCAGTGCCCGACAAGGCATTTTCTATGGCTACACCTTC. This translates into CASSARQGIFYGYTF. Variable domain in full (rest from reference TRBV2 and TRBJ1-2): EPEVTQTPSHQVTQMGQEVILRCVPISNHLYFYWYRQILGQKVEFLVSFYNNEISEKSEIFDDQFSVERPDGSNFTLKIRSTKLEDSAMYFCASSARQGIFYGYTFGSGTRLTVV.

The V and J genes are TRBV9 and TRBJ2-7; D perhaps matches TRBD2 (6 bases). The CDR3 totals 16 residues. Germline lookup yields CDR1 SGDLS and CDR2 YYNGEE. Trimming cost V 0 bases and J 1 base, with 14 bases left between them. The CDR3 here is CASSVAPRGESYEQYF. The CDR3 coding sequence is TGTGCCAGCAGCGTAGCTCCCCGCGGGGAATCCTACGAGCAGTACTTC.

This clone turned up a few times. V is TRBV29-1 and J is TRBJ2-3, with D maybe TRBD1 (6 bases). The CDR3 has 14 amino acids. Germline V lookup: CDR1 SQVTM, CDR2 ANQGSEA. Trimming shortened V by 2 bases and J by 4 bases, and 13 bases separated the two germline ends. The CDR3 coding sequence is TGCAGCGTTGAACCGGGACAAATGGCAGATACGCAGTATTTT. It specifies CSVEPGQMADTQYF.

The chain has TRBV5-1 and TRBJ2-3; D uncertain. Per germline, CDR1 SGHRS and CDR2 YFSETQ. The CDR3 is 14 residues long. Trimming took off 4 bases at V and 4 bases at J, with 13 bases between the two ends. CDR3 in amino acids: CASSVTYGPDTQYF. The CDR3 bases are TGCGCCAGCAGCGTGACCTACGGGCCAGATACGCAGTATTTT. The full variable domain, with the rest looked up from reference TRBV5-1 and TRBJ2-3, is KAGVTQTPRYLIKTRGQQVTLSCSPISGHRSVSWYQQTPGQGLQFLFEYFSETQRNKGNFPGRFSGRQFSNSRSEMNVSTLELGDSALYLCASSVTYGPDTQYFGPGTRLTVL.

The rearrangement joins TRBV9 to TRBJ2-5; 8 bases fit TRBD1. Germline lookup yields CDR1 SGDLS and CDR2 YYNGEE. V dropped 4 bases and J dropped 5; count of bases not matched to a gene: 7. This CDR3 has 14 residues. CDR3 in amino acids: CASSPDRVIETQYF. The CDR3 bases are TGTGCCAGCAGCCCGGACAGGGTAATCGAGACCCAGTACTTC.